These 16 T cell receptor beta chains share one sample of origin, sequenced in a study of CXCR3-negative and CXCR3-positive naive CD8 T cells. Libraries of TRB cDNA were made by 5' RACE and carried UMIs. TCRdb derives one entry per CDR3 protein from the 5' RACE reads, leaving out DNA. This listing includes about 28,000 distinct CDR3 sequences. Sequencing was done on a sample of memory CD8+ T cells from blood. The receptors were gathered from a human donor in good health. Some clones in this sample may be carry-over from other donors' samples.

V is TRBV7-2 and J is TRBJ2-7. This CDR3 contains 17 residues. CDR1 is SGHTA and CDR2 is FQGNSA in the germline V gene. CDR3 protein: CASGSGRRAELSYEQYF.

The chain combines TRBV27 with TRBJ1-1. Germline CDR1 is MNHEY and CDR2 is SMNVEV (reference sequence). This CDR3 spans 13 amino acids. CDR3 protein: CASSFGVGTEAFF.

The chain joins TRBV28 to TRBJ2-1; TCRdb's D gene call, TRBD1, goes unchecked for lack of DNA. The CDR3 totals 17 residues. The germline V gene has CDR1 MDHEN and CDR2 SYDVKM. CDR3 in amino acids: CASSSISWDRGVNEQFF. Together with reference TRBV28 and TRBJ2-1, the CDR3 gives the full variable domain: DVKVTQSSRYLVKRTGEKVFLECVQDMDHENMFWYRQDPGLGLRLIYFSYDVKMKEKGDIPEGYSVSREKKERFSLILESASTNQTSMYLCASSSISWDRGVNEQFFGPGTRLTVL.

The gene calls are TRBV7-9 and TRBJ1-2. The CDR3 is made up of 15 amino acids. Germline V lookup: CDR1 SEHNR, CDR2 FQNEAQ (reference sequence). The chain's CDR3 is CASSLYPTSVYGYTF.

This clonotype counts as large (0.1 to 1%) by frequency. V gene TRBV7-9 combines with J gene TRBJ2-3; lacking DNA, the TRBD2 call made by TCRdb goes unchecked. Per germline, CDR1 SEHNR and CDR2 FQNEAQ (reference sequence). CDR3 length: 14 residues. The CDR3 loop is CASRGGGYTDTQYF.

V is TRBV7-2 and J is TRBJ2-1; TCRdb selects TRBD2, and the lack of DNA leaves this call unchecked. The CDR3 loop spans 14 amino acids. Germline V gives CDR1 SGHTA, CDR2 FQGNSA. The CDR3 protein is CASRSGLLHNEQFF.

The CDR3 protein is CASSLVVEMNTEAFF. The rearrangement links TRBV7-9 to TRBJ1-1. CDR1 and CDR2 (germline): SEHNR, FQNEAQ (reference sequence). The CDR3 contains 15 residues.

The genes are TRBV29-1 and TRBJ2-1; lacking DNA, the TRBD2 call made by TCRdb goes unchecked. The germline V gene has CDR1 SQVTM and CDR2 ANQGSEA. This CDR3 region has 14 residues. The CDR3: CSTRGGRRWDEQFF.

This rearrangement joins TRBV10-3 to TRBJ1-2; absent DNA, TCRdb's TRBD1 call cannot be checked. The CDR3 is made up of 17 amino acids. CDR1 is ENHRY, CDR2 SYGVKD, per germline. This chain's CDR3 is CAISEPGTERINYGYTF.

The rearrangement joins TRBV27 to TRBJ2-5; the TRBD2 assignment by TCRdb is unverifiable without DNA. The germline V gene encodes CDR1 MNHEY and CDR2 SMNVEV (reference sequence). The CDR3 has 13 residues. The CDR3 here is CASSLWASETQYF.

The CDR3 loop is CASSQYTEAFF. The rearrangement uses TRBV16 and TRBJ1-1. CDR1 is KGHSY, CDR2 FQNENV, per germline. This CDR3 spans 11 amino acids. Complete variable domain (other parts from reference TRBV16 and TRBJ1-1): GEEVAQTPKHLVRGEGQKAKLYCAPIKGHSYVFWYQQVLKNEFKFLISFQNENVFDETGMPKERFSAKCLPNSPCSLEIQATKLEDSAVYFCASSQYTEAFFGQGTRLTVV.

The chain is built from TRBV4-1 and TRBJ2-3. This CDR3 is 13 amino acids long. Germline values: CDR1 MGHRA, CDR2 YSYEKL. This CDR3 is CASSQRGTDTQYF.

CDR3 protein: CASSLFEVISGNTIYF. The genes are TRBV28 and TRBJ1-3. CDR3 length: 16 amino acids. Germline CDR1 is MDHEN and CDR2 is SYDVKM.

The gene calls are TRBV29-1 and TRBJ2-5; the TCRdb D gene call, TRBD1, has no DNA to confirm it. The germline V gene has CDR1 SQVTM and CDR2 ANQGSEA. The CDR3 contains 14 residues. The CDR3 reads CSVGEGRRGETQYF.

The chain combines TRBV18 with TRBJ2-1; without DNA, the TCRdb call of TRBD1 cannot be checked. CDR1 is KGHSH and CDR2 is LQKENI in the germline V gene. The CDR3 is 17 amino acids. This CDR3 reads CASSPEGHLSSYNEQFF.

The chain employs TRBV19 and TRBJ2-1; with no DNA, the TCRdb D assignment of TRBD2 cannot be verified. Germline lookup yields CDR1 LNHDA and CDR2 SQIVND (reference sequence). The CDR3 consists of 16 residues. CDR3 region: CASSATGLAGGGEQFF.